These 25 T cell receptor beta chains share one sample of origin, sequenced in a study of cytomegalovirus exposure and HLA in healthy donors (dated by TCRdb to the late 2010s). Library preparation was by the immunoSEQ multiplex PCR assay. The multiplex PCR relied on a mix of 60 forward primers for TCR Vbeta segments and 13 reverse primers for TCR Jbeta segments. The table comes from immuneACCESS by way of TCRdb, which keeps in-frame sequences with V and J called. Part of the clones is missing from these tables; in studies checked, under half for an unresolved V gene and the rest for unknown reasons. The sample table records roughly 100,000 clones; roughly three quarters of these occur just once. The ten largest account for more than 9.5% of the sample. The specimen was PBMCs. The origin of the receptors is a male donor in good health and CMV-seropositive.

The CDR3: CASSAGGRVWETQYF. As DNA, the CDR3 is TGTGCCAGCAGCGCGGGGGGAAGGGTGTGGGAGACCCAGTACTTC. This chain uses TRBV28 with TRBJ2-5, with 8 bases lining up with TRBD2. There are 15 residues in the CDR3. The V gene's germline CDR1 is MDHEN and CDR2 SYDVKM. Trimming took 6 bases from V and 5 from J; bases not matched to a gene: 11.

The chain is built from TRBV5-1 and TRBJ1-1; 8 nucleotides align to TRBD1. CDR3 size: 14 residues. J lost 5 bases, V lost 3 bases, and 6 bases had no gene match. Germline V CDR1 and CDR2: SGHRS, YFSETQ. The CDR3 reads CASSSDRAATEAFF. In DNA, the CDR3 is TGCGCCAGCAGCTCGGACAGGGCGGCGACTGAAGCTTTCTTT.

The chain couples TRBV5-1 to TRBJ2-1, with 10 bases matching TRBD2. Germline V gene sequence: CDR1 SGHRS, CDR2 YFSETQ. The CDR3 has 15 residues. Germline trimming cut 7 bases from V and 8 bases from J; bases unmatched to any gene: 12. CDR3 loop: CASRSTPSGRYEQFF. The CDR3 region has the DNA TGCGCCAGCCGGAGTACGCCTAGCGGGAGATATGAGCAGTTCTTC.

This clone was counted between two and nine times. This sequence joins TRBV5-4 and TRBJ2-2, with D hard to call. This CDR3 comprises 13 residues. Trimming left V 3 bases short and J 7 bases short, with 10 bases between. Germline CDR1 SGHNT, CDR2 YYREEE (reference sequence). The CDR3 is CASSWALVGELFF. In DNA, the CDR3 is TGTGCCAGCAGCTGGGCGTTAGTCGGGGAGCTGTTTTTT.

The CDR3 loop is CASSRDFAWPFYSNQPQHF. CDR3 bases: TGTGCCAGCAGCAGGGACTTCGCCTGGCCTTTTTATAGCAATCAGCCCCAGCATTTT. The rearrangement uses TRBV5-8 and TRBJ1-5, with D perhaps TRBD1 (5 bases). In germline, CDR1 is SGHTS, CDR2 YDEGEE. The CDR3 totals 19 residues. Trimming pared 4 bases from V and 0 bases from J, leaving 23 bases between. The variable domain in full, with the rest retrieved from reference TRBV5-8 and TRBJ1-5, is EAGVTQSPTHLIKTRGQQATLRCSPISGHTSVYWYQQALGLGLQFLLWYDEGEERNRGNFPPRFSGRQFPNYSSELNVNALELEDSALYLCASSRDFAWPFYSNQPQHFGDGTRLSIL.

The chain employs TRBV5-1 and TRBJ2-1; TRBD2 aligns across 11 bases. Germline values: CDR1 SGHRS, CDR2 YFSETQ. The CDR3 is 15 residues long. V shed 4 bases, J shed 12 bases, and the junction held 12 bases outside the gene matches. CDR3 sequence reads: CASSPTSGTQWGQFF. Here the CDR3 DNA reads TGCGCCAGCAGCCCGACTAGCGGGACCCAGTGGGGGCAGTTCTTC.

The gene calls are TRBV7-9 and TRBJ1-1; TRBD1 matches 8 bases. V shed 5 bases and J 3 bases; nucleotides not matched to a gene: 2. This CDR3 has 13 amino acids. The germline gives CDR1 SEHNR, CDR2 FQNEAQ (reference sequence). CDR3 DNA sequence: TGTGCCAGCAGCGGACAGGGCCACACTGAAGCTTTCTTT. Protein sequence: CASSGQGHTEAFF.

Only a few counts were recorded for this clone. The chain links TRBV15 to TRBJ1-3; D unresolved. The CDR3 length is 16 residues. Deletions cut 1 base from V and 4 bases from J, with 14 bases between. Germline CDR1 reads LNHNV; CDR2 reads YYDKDF (reference sequence). CDR3 region: CATSRAKVLGGNTIYF. DNA of the CDR3: TGTGCCACCAGCAGAGCTAAGGTTCTCGGGGGAAACACCATATATTTT.

The chain is built from TRBV7-9 and TRBJ2-7; 12 positions agree with TRBD2. V dropped 0 bases and J dropped 6; count of bases not matched to a gene: 12. The V gene's germline CDR1 is SEHNR and CDR2 FQNEAQ (reference sequence). The CDR3 totals 18 residues. For the CDR3, the DNA is TGTGCCAGCAGCTTAGCGTCTAGCGGGAGGGCCTGGGAGTTCGAGCAGTACTTC. This translates into CASSLASSGRAWEFEQYF.

The chain employs TRBV28 and TRBJ2-7, with D unclear. This CDR3 region has 14 residues. Per the germline V gene, CDR1 is MDHEN and CDR2 is SYDVKM. V lost 3 bases and J lost 7, with 16 bases in between. The CDR3 DNA reads TGTGCCAGCAGTTTGCCCCAACGGGTCGGGGAGCAGTACTTC. Translation gives CASSLPQRVGEQYF.

This clone has just a few counts. The V and J genes are TRBV7-2 and TRBJ1-2, with TRBD1 matching 7 bases. With V trimmed by 1 base and J by 5 bases, 1 base remained unmatched. The length of the CDR3 is 13 residues. CDR1 is SGHTA, CDR2 FQGNSA, per germline. CDR3 sequence: CASSLGDSYGYTF. The CDR3 DNA follows: TGTGCCAGCAGCTTAGGGGACAGTTATGGCTACACCTTC.

This clone appeared a few times. This sequence joins TRBV7-3 and TRBJ2-3; maybe TRBD1 (6 bases). Trimming left V 5 bases short and J 1 base short, with 13 bases between. This CDR3 contains 15 residues. Germline CDR1 and CDR2: SGHTA and FQGTGA. CDR3 residues: CASSPGQTRTDTQYF. CDR3 sequence (DNA): TGTGCCAGCAGCCCCGGACAGACTCGCACAGATACGCAGTATTTT. Based on the CDR3 plus reference TRBV7-3 and TRBJ2-3, the full variable domain is GAGVSQTPSNKVTEKGKYVELRCDPISGHTALYWYRQSLGQGPEFLIYFQGTGAADDSGLPNDRFFAVRPEGSVSTLKIQRTERGDSAVYLCASSPGQTRTDTQYFGPGTRLTVL.

V is TRBV5-1 and J is TRBJ2-3, with 8 bases matching TRBD2. The V segment lost 0 bases and the J segment 8 bases; nucleotides outside the gene matches: 8. In germline, CDR1 is SGHRS, CDR2 YFSETQ. The CDR3 totals 15 residues. As DNA, the CDR3 is TGCGCCAGCAGCTTGGAGGCGGGAGGTTTGGTTACGCAGTATTTT. As protein: CASSLEAGGLVTQYF. Supplemented by reference TRBV5-1 and TRBJ2-3, the full variable domain reads KAGVTQTPRYLIKTRGQQVTLSCSPISGHRSVSWYQQTPGQGLQFLFEYFSETQRNKGNFPGRFSGRQFSNSRSEMNVSTLELGDSALYLCASSLEAGGLVTQYFGPGTRLTVL.

There are a few counts of this clone. The V call is TRBV7-2, the J call TRBJ2-7; TRBD2 agrees at 7 bases. Germline lookup yields CDR1 SGHTA and CDR2 FQGNSA. The CDR3 runs 15 residues. V lost 2 bases, J lost 3 bases, and 7 bases stayed unmatched. For the CDR3, the DNA is TGTGCCAGCAGCTTACTGAGCGGGATAAACTACGAGCAGTACTTC. As protein: CASSLLSGINYEQYF.

This chain uses TRBV7-2 with TRBJ2-4; 8 nucleotides agree with TRBD2. The CDR3 contains 17 residues. J lost 0 bases, V lost 5 bases, and 9 bases had no gene match. Germline V gene lookup returns CDR1 SGHTA and CDR2 FQGNSA. The CDR3 loop reads CASSPRTSSLAKNIQYF. In DNA form, the CDR3 reads TGTGCCAGCAGCCCCCGGACTAGCAGCCTAGCCAAAAACATTCAGTACTTC.

The sample holds a few counts of this clone. This chain links TRBV19 with TRBJ2-2, with a possible D match to TRBD1 (6 bases). CDR3 size: 16 residues. Trimming cost V 5 bases and J 0 bases, with 13 bases left between them. Germline assignment: CDR1 LNHDA and CDR2 SQIVND (reference sequence). The CDR3 here is CASSSDRHANTGELFF. Here the CDR3 DNA reads TGTGCCAGTAGTTCGGACAGACACGCGAACACCGGGGAGCTGTTTTTT.

The chain's CDR3 is CAISAGTGYGYTF. The CDR3 DNA reads as TGTGCCATCAGCGCCGGGACAGGGTACGGCTACACCTTC. The genes are TRBV10-3 and TRBJ1-2; 9 bases align to TRBD1. V was clipped by 6 bases and J by 8 bases; unmatched bases: 7. Per germline, CDR1 ENHRY and CDR2 SYGVKD. CDR3 length: 13 amino acids.

On this clone: One end of the junction fails to match germline, which may point to a read error. The V gene is TRBV2, the J gene TRBJ2-4, with 9 positions matching TRBD1. Germline values: CDR1 SNHLY, CDR2 FYNNEI. The CDR3 is 19 amino acids. The CDR3 loop reads CASASFGQQGALAKNSQYF. The CDR3 region has the DNA TGTGCCAGCGCTAGCTTCGGCCAACAGGGGGCCCTAGCCAAAAACAGTCAGTACTTC.

This rearrangement joins TRBV15 to TRBJ2-7, with TRBD2 identical over 7 bases. V was clipped by 5 bases and J by 2 bases; unmatched bases: 6. CDR3 length: 14 amino acids. Germline lookup yields CDR1 LNHNV and CDR2 YYDKDF (reference sequence). CDR3 DNA sequence: TGTGCCACCAGCTCTCCGGGACTAACCTACGAGCAGTACTTC. Protein product: CATSSPGLTYEQYF. Using reference TRBV15 and TRBJ2-7 for the parts outside the CDR3, the full variable domain is DAMVIQNPRYQVTQFGKPVTLSCSQTLNHNVMYWYQQKSSQAPKLLFHYYDKDFNNEADTPDNFQSRRPNTSFCFLDIRSPGLGDTAMYLCATSSPGLTYEQYFGPGTRLTVT.

This clone was seen just once. This chain connects TRBV5-1 to TRBJ2-5; 8 bases map to TRBD1. From germline, CDR1 is SGHRS and CDR2 YFSETQ. This CDR3 spans 14 amino acids. V was pared by 2 bases and J by 5 bases, with 5 bases of the junction left unmatched. DNA of the CDR3: TGCGCCAGCAGCTTTGACAGGGGAGGTGAGACCCAGTACTTC. Protein: CASSFDRGGETQYF.

In DNA form, the CDR3 reads TGCGCCAGCAGCCAGTGGGCAACCGCGAACACCGGGGAGCTGTTTTTT. It codes for CASSQWATANTGELFF. The chain uses TRBV4-3 and TRBJ2-2, with D uncertain. Between the trimmed V and J ends, which lost 3 bases and 0 bases, there was a span of 11 bases. This CDR3 has 16 amino acids. Germline CDR1 LGHNA, CDR2 YSLEER.

The CDR3 here is CASSLGAGALYEQYF. CDR3 in DNA: TGTGCCAGCAGCTTAGGAGCGGGAGCCCTCTACGAGCAGTACTTC. The J gene is TRBJ2-7, the V gene TRBV7-9; TRBD2 matches at 8 bases. V trimming: 1 base; J trimming: 3 bases; junction bases outside the gene matches: 5. The CDR3 consists of 15 residues. Germline loops: CDR1 SEHNR, CDR2 FQNEAQ (reference sequence).

For the CDR3, the DNA is TGTGCCAGGCAGGGGGCGGCTAATGAAAAACTGTTTTTT. Translation gives CARQGAANEKLFF. V gene TRBV2 combines with J gene TRBJ1-4; 8 bases are shared with TRBD1. CDR1 is SNHLY, CDR2 FYNNEI, per germline. The CDR3 sequence is 13 residues long. V lost 9 bases, J lost 3 bases, and 3 bases stayed unmatched. Filled out from reference TRBV2 and TRBJ1-4, the complete variable domain reads EPEVTQTPSHQVTQMGQEVILRCVPISNHLYFYWYRQILGQKVEFLVSFYNNEISEKSEIFDDQFSVERPDGSNFTLKIRSTKLEDSAMYFCARQGAANEKLFFGSGTQLSVL.

The chain has TRBV18 and TRBJ2-5, with 8 bases identical to TRBD1. The CDR3 totals 15 residues. V lost 5 bases and J lost 4; bases outside the gene matches: 9. The germline V gene encodes CDR1 KGHSH and CDR2 LQKENI. The CDR3 protein is CASSFQTGAGETQYF. CDR3 nucleotides: TGTGCCAGCTCATTTCAGACAGGGGCCGGAGAGACCCAGTACTTC.

This clone has only a few counts. V is TRBV7-2 and J is TRBJ2-5, with D possibly being TRBD1 (6 bases). Germline assignment: CDR1 SGHTA and CDR2 FQGNSA. This CDR3 contains 14 residues. V lost 5 bases, J lost 4 bases, and 14 bases lay in between. Here the CDR3 reads CASSLQGGGETQYF. CDR3 bases: TGTGCCAGCAGCCTACAGGGTGGGGGAGAGACCCAGTACTTC.